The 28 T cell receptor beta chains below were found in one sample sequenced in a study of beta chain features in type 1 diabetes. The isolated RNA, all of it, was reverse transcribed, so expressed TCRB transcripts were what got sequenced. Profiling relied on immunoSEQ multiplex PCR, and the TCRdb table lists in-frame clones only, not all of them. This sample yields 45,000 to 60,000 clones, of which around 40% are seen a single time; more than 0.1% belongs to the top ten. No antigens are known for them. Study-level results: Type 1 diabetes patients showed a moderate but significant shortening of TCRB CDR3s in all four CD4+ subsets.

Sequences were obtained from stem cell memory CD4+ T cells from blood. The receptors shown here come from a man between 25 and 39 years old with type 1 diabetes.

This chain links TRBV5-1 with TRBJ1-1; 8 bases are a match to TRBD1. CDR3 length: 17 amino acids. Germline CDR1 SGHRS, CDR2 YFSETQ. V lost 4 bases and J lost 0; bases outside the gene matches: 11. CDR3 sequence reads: CASSRVDRARMNTEAFF. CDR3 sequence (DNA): TGCGCCAGCAGCCGAGTGGACAGGGCGAGGATGAACACTGAAGCTTTCTTT.

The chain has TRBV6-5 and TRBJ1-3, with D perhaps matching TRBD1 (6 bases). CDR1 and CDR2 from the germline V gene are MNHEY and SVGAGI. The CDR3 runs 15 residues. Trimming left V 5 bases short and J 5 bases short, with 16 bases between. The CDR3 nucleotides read TGTGCCAGCAGTCCGAGAGCAGGGGACAGAAACACCATATATTTT. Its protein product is CASSPRAGDRNTIYF.

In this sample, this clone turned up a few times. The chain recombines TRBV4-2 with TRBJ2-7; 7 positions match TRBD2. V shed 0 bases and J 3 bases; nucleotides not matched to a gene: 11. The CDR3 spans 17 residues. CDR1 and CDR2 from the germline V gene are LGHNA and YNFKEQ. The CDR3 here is CASSQDGFEREFYEQYF. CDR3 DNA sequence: TGTGCCAGCAGCCAAGATGGTTTCGAGCGGGAATTCTACGAGCAGTACTTC.

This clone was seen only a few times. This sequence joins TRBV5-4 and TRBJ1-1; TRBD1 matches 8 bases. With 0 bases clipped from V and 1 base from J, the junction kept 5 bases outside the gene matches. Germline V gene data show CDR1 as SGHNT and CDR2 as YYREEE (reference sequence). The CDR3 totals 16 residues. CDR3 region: CASSLERDRGNTEAFF. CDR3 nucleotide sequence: TGTGCCAGCAGCTTGGAAAGAGACAGGGGGAACACTGAAGCTTTCTTT.

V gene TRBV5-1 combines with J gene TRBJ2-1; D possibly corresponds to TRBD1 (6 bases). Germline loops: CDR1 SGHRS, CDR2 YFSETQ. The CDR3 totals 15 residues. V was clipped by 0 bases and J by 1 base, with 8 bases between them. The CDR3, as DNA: TGCGCCAGCAGCTTGGCTCAGGGGTCCTACAATGAGCAGTTCTTC. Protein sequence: CASSLAQGSYNEQFF.

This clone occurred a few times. The CDR3: CASSLYLAGVSYNEQFF. DNA of the CDR3: TGTGCCAGCAGCTTATATCTAGCGGGAGTATCCTACAATGAGCAGTTCTTC. The chain employs TRBV11-2 and TRBJ2-1; 10 bases fit TRBD2. The V and J ends lost 2 bases and 1 base, in that order; junction bases with no gene match: 5. CDR3 size: 17 residues. Germline lookup yields CDR1 SGHAT and CDR2 FQNNGV.

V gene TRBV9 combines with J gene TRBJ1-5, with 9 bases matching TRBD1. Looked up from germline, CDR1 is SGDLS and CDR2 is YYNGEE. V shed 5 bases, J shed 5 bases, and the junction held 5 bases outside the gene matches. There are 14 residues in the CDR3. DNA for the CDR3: TGTGCCAGCAGTTCCGGGACAGGGTATCAGCCCCAGCATTTT. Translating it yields CASSSGTGYQPQHF.

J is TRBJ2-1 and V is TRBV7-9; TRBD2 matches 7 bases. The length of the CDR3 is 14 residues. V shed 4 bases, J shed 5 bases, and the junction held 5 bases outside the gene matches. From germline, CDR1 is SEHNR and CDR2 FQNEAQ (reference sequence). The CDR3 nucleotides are TGTGCCAGCAGCTCGACTAGCCTACACAATGAGCAGTTCTTC. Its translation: CASSSTSLHNEQFF.

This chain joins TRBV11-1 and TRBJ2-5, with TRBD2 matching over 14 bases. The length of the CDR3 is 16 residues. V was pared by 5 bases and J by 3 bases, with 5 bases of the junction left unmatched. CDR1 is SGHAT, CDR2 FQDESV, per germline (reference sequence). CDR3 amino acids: CASSPGTSGSEETQYF. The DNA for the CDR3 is TGTGCCAGCAGCCCCGGGACTAGCGGGAGCGAAGAGACCCAGTACTTC.

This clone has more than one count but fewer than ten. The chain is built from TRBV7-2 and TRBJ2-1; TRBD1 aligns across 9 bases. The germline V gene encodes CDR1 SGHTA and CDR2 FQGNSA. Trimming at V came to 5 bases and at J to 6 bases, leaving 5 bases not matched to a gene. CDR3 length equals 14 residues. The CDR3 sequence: CASSMDRGSNEQFF. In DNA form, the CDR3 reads TGTGCCAGCAGCATGGACAGGGGTAGCAATGAGCAGTTCTTC.

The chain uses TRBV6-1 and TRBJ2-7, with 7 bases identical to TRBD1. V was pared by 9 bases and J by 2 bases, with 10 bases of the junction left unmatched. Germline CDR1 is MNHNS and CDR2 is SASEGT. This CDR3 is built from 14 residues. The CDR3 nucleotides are TGTGCCAGTAGCCACTTGGGACAGCCCTACGAGCAGTACTTC. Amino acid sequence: CASSHLGQPYEQYF.

CDR3 nucleotide sequence: TGTGCCAGCAGCTTTTCTAGCGGGGGATACAATGAGCAGTTCTTC. Encoded protein: CASSFSSGGYNEQFF. The V call is TRBV7-2, the J call TRBJ2-1, with 10 bases matching TRBD2. Germline V gives CDR1 SGHTA, CDR2 FQGNSA. This CDR3 has 15 amino acids. V shed 3 bases, J shed 4 bases, and the junction held 3 bases outside the gene matches.

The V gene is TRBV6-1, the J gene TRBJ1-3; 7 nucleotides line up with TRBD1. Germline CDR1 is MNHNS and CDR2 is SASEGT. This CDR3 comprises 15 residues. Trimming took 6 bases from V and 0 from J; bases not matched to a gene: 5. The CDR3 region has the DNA TGTGCCAGCAGCCGGGACAGCAACTCTGGAAACACCATATATTTT. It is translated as CASSRDSNSGNTIYF.

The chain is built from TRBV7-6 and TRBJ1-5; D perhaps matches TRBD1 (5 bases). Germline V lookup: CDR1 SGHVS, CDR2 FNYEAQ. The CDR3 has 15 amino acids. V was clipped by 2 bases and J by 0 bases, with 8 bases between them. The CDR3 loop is CASSLRGNSNQPQHF. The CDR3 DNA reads TGTGCCAGCAGCTTACGGGGGAATAGCAATCAGCCCCAGCATTTT. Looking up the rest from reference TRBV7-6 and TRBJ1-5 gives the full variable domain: GAGVSQSPRYKVTKRGQDVALRCDPISGHVSLYWYRQALGQGPEFLTYFNYEAQQDKSGLPNDRFSAERPEGSISTLTIQRTEQRDSAMYRCASSLRGNSNQPQHFGDGTRLSIL.

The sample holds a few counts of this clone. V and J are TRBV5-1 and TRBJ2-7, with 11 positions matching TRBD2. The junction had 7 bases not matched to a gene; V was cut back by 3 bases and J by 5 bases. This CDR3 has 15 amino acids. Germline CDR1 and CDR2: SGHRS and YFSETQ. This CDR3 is CASSSQTSGTNEQYF. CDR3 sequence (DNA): TGCGCCAGCAGCTCCCAGACTAGCGGGACCAACGAGCAGTACTTC.

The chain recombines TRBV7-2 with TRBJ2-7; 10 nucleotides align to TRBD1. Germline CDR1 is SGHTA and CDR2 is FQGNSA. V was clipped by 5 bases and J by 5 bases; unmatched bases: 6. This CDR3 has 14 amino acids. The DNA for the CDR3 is TGTGCCAGCAGCATCAGACAGGGGGCGAACGAGCAGTACTTC. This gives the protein CASSIRQGANEQYF.

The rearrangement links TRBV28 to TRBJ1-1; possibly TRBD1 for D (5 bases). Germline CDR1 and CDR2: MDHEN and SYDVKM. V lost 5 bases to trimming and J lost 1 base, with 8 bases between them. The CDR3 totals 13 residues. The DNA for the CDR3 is TGTGCCAGCAGTCTAGGGGCGAACACTGAAGCTTTCTTT. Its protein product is CASSLGANTEAFF.

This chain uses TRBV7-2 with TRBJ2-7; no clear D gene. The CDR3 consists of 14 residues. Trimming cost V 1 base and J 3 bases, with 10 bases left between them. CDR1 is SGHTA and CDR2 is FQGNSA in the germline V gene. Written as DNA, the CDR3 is TGTGCCAGCAGCTTAGATTTTCAAATCTACGAGCAGTACTTC. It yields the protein CASSLDFQIYEQYF.

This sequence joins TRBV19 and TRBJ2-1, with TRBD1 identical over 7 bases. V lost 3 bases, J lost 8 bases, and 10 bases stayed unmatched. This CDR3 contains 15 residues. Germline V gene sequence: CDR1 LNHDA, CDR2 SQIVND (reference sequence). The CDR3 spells CASSIDIGTAYEQFF. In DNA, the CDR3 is TGTGCCAGTAGTATTGATATCGGGACAGCTTATGAGCAGTTCTTC.

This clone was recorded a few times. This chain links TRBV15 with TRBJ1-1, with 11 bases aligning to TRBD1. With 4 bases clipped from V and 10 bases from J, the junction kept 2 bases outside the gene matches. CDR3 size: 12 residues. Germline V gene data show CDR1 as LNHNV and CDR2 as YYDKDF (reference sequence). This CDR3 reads CATSTGTGGAFF. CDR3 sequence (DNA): TGTGCCACCAGCACGGGGACAGGGGGAGCTTTCTTT. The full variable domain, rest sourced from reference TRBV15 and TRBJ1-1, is DAMVIQNPRYQVTQFGKPVTLSCSQTLNHNVMYWYQQKSSQAPKLLFHYYDKDFNNEADTPDNFQSRRPNTSFCFLDIRSPGLGDTAMYLCATSTGTGGAFFGQGTRLTVV.

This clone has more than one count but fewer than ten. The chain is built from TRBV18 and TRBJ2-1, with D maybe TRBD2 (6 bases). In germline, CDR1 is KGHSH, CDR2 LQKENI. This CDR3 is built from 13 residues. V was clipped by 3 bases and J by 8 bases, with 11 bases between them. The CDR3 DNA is TGTGCCAGCTCACCCTGGGGGGTAGATGAGCAGTTCTTC. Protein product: CASSPWGVDEQFF. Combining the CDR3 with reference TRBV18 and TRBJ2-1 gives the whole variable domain NAGVMQNPRHLVRRRGQEARLRCSPMKGHSHVYWYRQLPEEGLKFMVYLQKENIIDESGMPKERFSAEFPKEGPSILRIQQVVRGDSAAYFCASSPWGVDEQFFGPGTRLTVL.

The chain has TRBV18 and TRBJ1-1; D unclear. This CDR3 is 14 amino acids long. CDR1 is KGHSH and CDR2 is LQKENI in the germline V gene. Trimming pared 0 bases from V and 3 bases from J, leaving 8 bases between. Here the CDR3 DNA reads TGTGCCAGCTCACCACCGAACAGAGACACTGAAGCTTTCTTT. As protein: CASSPPNRDTEAFF.

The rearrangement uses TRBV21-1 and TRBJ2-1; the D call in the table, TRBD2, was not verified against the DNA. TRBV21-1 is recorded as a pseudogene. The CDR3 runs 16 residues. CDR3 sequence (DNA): TGTGCCAGCAGCAATAGCGGGCCATTTTCCTACAATGAGCAGTTCTTC. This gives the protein CASSNSGPFSYNEQFF.

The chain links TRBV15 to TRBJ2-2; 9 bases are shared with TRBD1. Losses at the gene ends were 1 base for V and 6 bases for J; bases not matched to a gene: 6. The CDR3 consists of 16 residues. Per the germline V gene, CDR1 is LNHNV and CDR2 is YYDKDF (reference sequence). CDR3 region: CATSRGTGQGSGELFF. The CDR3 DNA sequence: TGTGCCACCAGCAGAGGCACCGGACAGGGGTCCGGGGAGCTGTTTTTT.

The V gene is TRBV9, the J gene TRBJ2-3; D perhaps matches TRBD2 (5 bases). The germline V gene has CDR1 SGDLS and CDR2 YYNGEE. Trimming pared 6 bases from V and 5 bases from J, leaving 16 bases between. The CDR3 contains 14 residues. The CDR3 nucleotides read TGTGCCAGCAATAAATCCCCCGGGATAGATACGCAGTATTTT. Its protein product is CASNKSPGIDTQYF.

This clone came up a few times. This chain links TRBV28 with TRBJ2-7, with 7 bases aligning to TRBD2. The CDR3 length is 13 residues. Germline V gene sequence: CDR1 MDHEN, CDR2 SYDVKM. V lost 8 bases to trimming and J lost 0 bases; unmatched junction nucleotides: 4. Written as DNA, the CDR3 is TGTGCCAGCTTTGAGCGGGACTCCTACGAGCAGTACTTC. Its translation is CASFERDSYEQYF.

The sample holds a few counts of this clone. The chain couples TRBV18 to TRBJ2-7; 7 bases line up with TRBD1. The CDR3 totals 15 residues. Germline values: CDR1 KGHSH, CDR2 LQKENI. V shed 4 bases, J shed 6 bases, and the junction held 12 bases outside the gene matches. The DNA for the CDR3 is TGTGCCAGCTCACTGCGGACAGGACGTCCATCCGAGCAGTACTTC. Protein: CASSLRTGRPSEQYF.

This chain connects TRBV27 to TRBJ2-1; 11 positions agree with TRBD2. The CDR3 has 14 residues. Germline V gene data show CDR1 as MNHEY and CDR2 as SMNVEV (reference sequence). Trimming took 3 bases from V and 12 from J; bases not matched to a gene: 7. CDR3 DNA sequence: TGTGCCAGCAGTTTCAATATCCTAGCGGGAGGGCAGTTCTTC. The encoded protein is CASSFNILAGGQFF.